This T cell receptor (beta chain) was sequenced in a study of beta chain features in type 1 diabetes (dated by TCRdb to 2017 to 2018). About the full investigation: Mean age, gender distribution, total cell number and subset yield did not differ between patients and healthy donors. Across all samples, approximately 98,000,000 sorted cells were examined, and cell number per subset correlated strongly with RNA yield. The study compared TCRB repertoires of sorted circulating CD4+ T cell subsets between recently diagnosed type 1 diabetes patients and matched healthy donors. Whereas all 30 or so donors provided naive and central memory subsets, regulatory and stem cell-like memory subsets were isolated from just 8 patients and about 8 healthy donors.

Results and caveats for the whole study, not just this receptor: Because small numbers of individuals were included in the HLA sub-analyses, any influence of HLA type on TCRB rearrangement was left unresolved. Patients with type 1 diabetes made fewer insertions and deleted more nucleotides at VDJ recombination sites, implying thymic rearrangement abnormalities. Sequencing cDNA rather than genomic DNA could over-represent highly expressing activated cells, although activation and CD3 levels did not differ between groups. PCR might favor shorter templates, but patient and control samples were amplified and corrected together, so any skew would affect both groups equally. Naive, central memory and regulatory TCRB repertoires appeared to be more alike among patients than among healthy donors. A moderate but significant shortening of TCRB CDR3 length was observed in type 1 diabetes patients in all four CD4+ subsets.

All of the isolated RNA was reverse transcribed with the High Capacity cDNA Reverse Transcription Kit, so expressed TCRB transcripts were sequenced. Deep immunoSEQ sequencing was performed on naive, central memory and regulatory T cell samples, with an average of roughly 3.6 million total reads per sample. Sorted cells were lysed in RLT buffer and RNA was extracted with DNase-treated RNeasy Micro or Mini kits, depending on cell number. Each cell subset was processed on its own to prevent cross-contamination, while patient and healthy donor samples were processed together. The immunoSEQ multiplex PCR was used to amplify TCRB sequences from cDNA, yielding 87-bp fragments that span the CDR3 region. Sequencing of the amplicons was done on the Illumina HiSeq platform. From the authors' description of their analysis: Synthetic template baselines were used to correct PCR bias computationally, reads within Hamming distance 2 were collapsed together, and singletons that could not be merged were discarded. Reads were aligned to IMGT to assign V, D and J genes, CDR3 length, and insertions or deletions at six rearrangement sites. Clonotype counts were normalized to sorted cell number within each subset before computing true diversity and Gini coefficients with the tcR R package. Repertoire sharing was quantified using the overlap coefficient calculated on TCRB nucleotide sequences. Entries here come from immuneACCESS through TCRdb and include only in-frame sequences with V and J called. Some clones fail to appear in such tables; in the studies checked, an unresolved V gene covers under half of the shortfall, and the cause of the remainder is unknown. V, J and clone size were drawn from that table, and D and trimming were deduced from the DNA. The sample table lists 300,000 or so clones, roughly 8% of them with a count of one. The ten largest make up approximately 0.47% of the sample.

Turning to this clone: Its antigen is still unknown. Base-call qualities are not available, and no considerably larger clone is one nucleotide away.

Each donor gave one peripheral blood draw, averaging roughly 100 mL, which was collected into heparinised tubes. A BD FACSAria II and a panel including CD45RO, CCR7, CD25, CD127, CD95 and CD27 were used to sort naive, central memory, regulatory and stem cell-like memory CD4+ T cells. Every sorted population had a purity above 95%. PBMCs were separated immediately by Lymphoprep density gradient centrifugation and were stained directly, without being cultured. To minimize batch effects, samples were stained and sorted in pairs, one healthy donor with one patient per experiment. The CDR3, from cysteine to phenylalanine, totals 12 residues. Only CDR3 DNA remains: 36 bases, in frame from the first base. Deletion took 2 bases off V and 5 bases off J, with a span of 4 bases between the germline ends. Looking up the germline V gene yields CDR1 SGHTA and CDR2 FQGTGA.

The sequence came from a woman in her late teens or twenties in good health. The chain joins TRBV7-3 to TRBJ1-5; the D gene is unclear. What was sequenced was central memory CD4+ T cells from blood. For the CDR3, the sequence is CASSLFDQPQHF. Read as DNA, the sequence is TGTGCCAGCAGCTTATTTGATCAGCCCCAGCATTTT.